Ten or more counts support the clone carrying this T cell receptor (beta chain). As yet, its antigen is unknown. Germline V gene sequence: CDR1 KGHDR, CDR2 SFDVKD. The CDR3 is 16 residues long. Losses at the gene ends were 0 bases for V and 2 bases for J; bases not matched to a gene: 4. This entry comes from a study of T cells in Graves' hyperthyroidism and ophthalmopathy. Study conclusions and caveats: Progression to ophthalmopathy was predicted a median of approximately seven months early. A model using 13 V-J features told ophthalmopathy apart from stable hyperthyroidism.

Researchers amplified the TCR beta CDR3 regions from RNA transcripts. Primed by the HTBI set, a first-round RT-PCR was run on the TCR CDR3. Each CDR3 protein gets one entry after TCRdb re-called the multiplex PCR reads with MiXCR. Among 700,000 or so distinct CDR3 sequences listed, over 15% were seen once. The chain employs TRBV24-1 and TRBJ2-3; 7 bases are shared with TRBD1. The receptor was derived from a man between 18 and 29 years old with Graves' hyperthyroidism. Sequencing used blood. CDR3 coding DNA: TGTGCCACCAGTGATTTGCGGGACAGAGACACAGATACGCAGTATTTT. The encoded protein is CATSDLRDRDTDTQYF.